This entry lists 7 T cell receptor beta chains sequenced from one sample in a study of blood T cell repertoires in COVID-19. Assay used: immunoSEQ multiplex PCR; TCRdb lists only in-frame clones, some missing. The table includes about 200,000 clones, about 76% detected once. Material: peripheral blood. These receptors all stem from a woman between 35 and 50 years old with COVID-19, enrolled during active disease.

This chain joins TRBV5-5 and TRBJ2-7, with 9 bases fitting TRBD2. The CDR3 covers 14 residues. V shed 2 bases and J 5 bases; nucleotides not matched to a gene: 5. Germline V gene sequence: CDR1 SGHKS, CDR2 YYEKEE (reference sequence). The CDR3 sequence: CASSFRGGEDEQYF. As DNA, the CDR3 is TGTGCCAGCAGCTTTCGCGGGGGGGAAGACGAGCAGTACTTC.

The chain combines TRBV5-1 with TRBJ1-2; D unresolved. Germline-derived CDR1 and CDR2 are SGHRS and YFSETQ. V lost 8 bases and J 2 bases, leaving 13 bases between the germline ends. The CDR3 runs 13 residues. The CDR3 protein is CASRFAENYGYTF. CDR3 nucleotides: TGCGCCAGTCGATTCGCGGAGAACTATGGCTACACCTTC.

The V gene is TRBV19, the J gene TRBJ1-5, with D tentatively TRBD1 (6 bases). V dropped 5 bases and J dropped 7 bases, with 12 bases sitting between them. Per the germline V gene, CDR1 is LNHDA and CDR2 is SQIVND (reference sequence). This CDR3 spans 13 amino acids. DNA for the CDR3: TGTGCCAGTAGTCAGGGGCTAAGGCAGCCCCAGCATTTT. The encoded protein is CASSQGLRQPQHF.

This rearrangement joins TRBV3-1 (or the pseudogene TRBV3-2) to TRBJ1-2, with D possibly TRBD1 on 5 matching bases. Per the germline V gene, CDR1 is LGHDT and CDR2 is YNNKEL (reference sequence). The CDR3 loop spans 12 amino acids. Deletions cut 8 bases from V and 6 bases from J, with 13 bases between. CDR3 residues: CASSQSRDGYTF. CDR3 nucleotide sequence: TGTGCCAGCTCCCAATCCAGGGATGGCTACACCTTC.

The chain is built from TRBV3-1 (or the pseudogene TRBV3-2) and TRBJ2-7; 10 bases are a match to TRBD2. Trimming took 8 bases from V and 0 from J; bases not matched to a gene: 7. From germline, CDR1 is LGHDT and CDR2 YNNKEL (reference sequence). The CDR3 covers 15 residues. The CDR3 region has the DNA TGTGCCAGCGCAAGACTAGCGGGCATCTCCTACGAGCAGTACTTC. Protein sequence: CASARLAGISYEQYF.

The CDR3 DNA reads TGCAGCGTTCCCCGAGCGCGGGGGTCGAACACCGGGGAGCTGTTTTTT. Encoded protein: CSVPRARGSNTGELFF. The chain carries TRBV29-1 and TRBJ2-2, with 7 bases lining up with TRBD2. Germline CDR1 and CDR2: SQVTM and ANQGSEA. The ends lost 5 bases at V and 0 bases at J; junction bases unmatched: 9. There are 16 residues in the CDR3.

This clone appeared a single time. CDR3 in amino acids: CASSEGGRDYEQYF. DNA of the CDR3: TGTGCCAGCAGCGAAGGGGGGAGGGACTACGAGCAGTACTTC. V and J are TRBV9 and TRBJ2-7; a possible D gene is TRBD2 (7 bases). Per the germline V gene, CDR1 is SGDLS and CDR2 is YYNGEE. This CDR3 comprises 14 residues. Trimming removed 3 bases at V and 3 bases at J, with 13 bases between.